This entry features one T cell receptor beta chain sequence. The antigen is not known. Sequencing used immunoSEQ multiplex PCR; TCRdb keeps in-frame clones, though not all of them. Of about 26,000 clones in the sample, 67% were seen once. The sample belongs to a study of PD-1 blockade in classical Hodgkin lymphoma. Study-level findings and limits: Only CD4+ TCR diversity, not CD8+, had risen significantly by C4D1. The study reported lower baseline TCR diversity in newly diagnosed patients than in healthy donors. Complete responders' baseline diversity resembled that of newly diagnosed patients.

Trimming removed 1 base from V and 3 bases from J, with 8 bases in between. Germline loops: CDR1 SEHNR, CDR2 FQNEAQ (reference sequence). The CDR3 extends over 14 amino acids. Exposure to brentuximab vedotin varied, and each patient had relapsed following autologous stem cell transplantation. V and J are TRBV7-9 and TRBJ2-3; D call uncertain. This clonotype was obtained from a human donor with classical Hodgkin lymphoma. The source was peripheral blood mononuclear cells (PBMCs), collected before the second cycle of nivolumab. The CDR3 nucleotides are TGTGCCAGCAGCTTAGTAAGAACAACAGATACGCAGTATTTT. Residues: CASSLVRTTDTQYF.